This T cell receptor beta chain was observed in a study of CD8+CD57+ T cells in acquired aplastic anemia. General study findings and limits: A significant difference in CD8+ Simpson's diversity between patients and controls was not found.

The germline V and J ends were trimmed by 4 bases and 7 bases, with 16 bases remaining between them. The CDR3 consists of 15 residues. The V gene's germline CDR1 is KGHDR and CDR2 SFDVKD. On this clonotype: Its antigen remains unidentified.

Genomic DNA was employed as the template in profiling TCR beta VDJ and CDR3. TCRdb independently ran MiXCR on the reads; one entry per CDR3 protein. This sample carries about 210,000 distinct CDR3 sequences, 30% to 35% of them seen once, and the ten largest clones take more than 0.95%. V gene TRBV24-1 combines with J gene TRBJ2-1; D perhaps matches TRBD1 (6 bases). Source material: sorted CD4+, CD8+, or CD8+CD57+ T cells (not recorded which) from PBMCs. This clonotype was sampled from a human donor in good health, serving as a control. CDR3 loop: CATSDPGQPTNEQFF. Written as DNA, the CDR3 is TGTGCCACCAGTGACCCCGGACAGCCTACTAATGAGCAGTTCTTC.